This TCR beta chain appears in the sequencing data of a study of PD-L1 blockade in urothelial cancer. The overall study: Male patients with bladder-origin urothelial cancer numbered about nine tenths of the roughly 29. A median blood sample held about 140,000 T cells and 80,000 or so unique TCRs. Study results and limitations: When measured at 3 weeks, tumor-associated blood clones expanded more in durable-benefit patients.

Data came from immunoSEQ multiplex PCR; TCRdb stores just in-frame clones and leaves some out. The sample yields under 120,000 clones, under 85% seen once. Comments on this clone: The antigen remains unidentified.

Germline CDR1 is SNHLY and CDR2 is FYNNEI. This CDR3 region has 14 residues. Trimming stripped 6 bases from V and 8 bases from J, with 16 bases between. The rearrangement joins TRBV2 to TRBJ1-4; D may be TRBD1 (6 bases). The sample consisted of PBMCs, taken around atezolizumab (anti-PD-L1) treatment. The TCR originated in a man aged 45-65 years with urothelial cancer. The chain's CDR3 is CASRGPGGREKLFF. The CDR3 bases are TGTGCCAGCAGGGGACCGGGGGGCCGGGAAAAACTGTTTTTT. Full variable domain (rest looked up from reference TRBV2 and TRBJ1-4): EPEVTQTPSHQVTQMGQEVILRCVPISNHLYFYWYRQILGQKVEFLVSFYNNEISEKSEIFDDQFSVERPDGSNFTLKIRSTKLEDSAMYFCASRGPGGREKLFFGSGTQLSVL.